The 10 T cell receptor beta chains given below trace back to one sample, sequenced in a study of CD8 T cells in ankylosing spondylitis. Findings and caveats of the study: A TCR beta motif made of about 8 highly homologous variants seemed typical of ankylosing spondylitis blood.

The antigens of these receptors remain unknown. From the 5' RACE reads, TCRdb called clonotypes with MiXCR, one entry per CDR3 protein. The sample carries hundreds of thousands of distinct CDR3 sequences, 12% recorded once. Sequences were obtained from blood, either unsorted or a sorted T cell fraction (not recorded which). The origin of the receptors is a male donor with ankylosing spondylitis.

There are many counts of this clonotype. This chain connects TRBV3-1 to TRBJ2-1; 8 nucleotides agree with TRBD1. CDR3 length equals 14 residues. Germline V gene sequence: CDR1 LGHDT, CDR2 YNNKEL (reference sequence). With V trimmed by 4 bases and J by 6 bases, 5 bases remained unmatched. In DNA, the CDR3 is TGTGCCAGCAGCCGGACAGGGAAATTCAATGAGCAGTTCTTC. Protein: CASSRTGKFNEQFF.

The gene calls are TRBV28 and TRBJ2-1; no reliable D call. Germline loops: CDR1 MDHEN, CDR2 SYDVKM. The CDR3 is 12 residues long. Trimming stripped 4 bases from V and 9 bases from J, with 10 bases between. The CDR3 region has the DNA TGTGCCAGCAGTTCCCGGCCGCGTGAGCAGTTCTTC. Protein product: CASSSRPREQFF.

The chain carries TRBV20-1 and TRBJ2-1, with D possibly TRBD2 on 6 matching bases. V was cut by 3 bases and J by 3 bases, with 9 bases left in between. The CDR3 is made up of 13 amino acids. Germline CDR1 and CDR2: DFQATT and SNEGSKA (reference sequence). The CDR3 DNA follows: TGCAGTGCTAGTTCTAGCGTCTACAATGAGCAGTTCTTC. Translation gives CSASSSVYNEQFF.

The rearrangement joins TRBV20-1 to TRBJ1-2, with unresolved D. Trimming pared 0 bases from V and 3 bases from J, leaving 14 bases between. CDR3 length equals 15 residues. CDR1 is DFQATT and CDR2 is SNEGSKA in the germline V gene (reference sequence). The CDR3 protein is CSAREQPGVDYGYTF. The CDR3 DNA reads as TGCAGTGCTAGAGAGCAGCCGGGTGTCGACTATGGCTACACCTTC.

The chain carries TRBV6-5 and TRBJ1-4; D unresolved. Germline CDR1 MNHEY, CDR2 SVGAGI. The V and J ends lost 4 bases and 7 bases respectively, with 13 bases between them. The CDR3 has 14 amino acids. The CDR3 protein is CASSSRRVGEKLFF. Here the CDR3 DNA reads TGTGCCAGCAGTTCCCGGCGGGTGGGTGAAAAACTGTTTTTT.

This clonotype was observed many times. This chain connects TRBV29-1 to TRBJ2-7, with 8 positions matching TRBD1. Germline V gene lookup returns CDR1 SQVTM and CDR2 ANQGSEA. The CDR3 sequence is 13 residues long. J lost 2 bases, V lost 5 bases, and 5 bases had no gene match. CDR3 sequence: CSVTQGATYEQYF. The CDR3 nucleotides are TGCAGCGTTACTCAGGGGGCTACCTACGAGCAGTACTTC.

This clonotype has a count of ten or more. The rearrangement uses TRBV5-5 and TRBJ2-7; the match to TRBD1 covers 7 bases. The CDR3 has 14 residues. The trim removed 5 bases at V and 3 bases at J, leaving 8 bases unmatched. CDR1 SGHKS and CDR2 YYEKEE come from the germline V gene (reference sequence). The CDR3 loop reads CASRPADRVYEQYF. The CDR3 DNA sequence: TGTGCCAGCAGGCCAGCAGACAGGGTCTACGAGCAGTACTTC.

The chain joins TRBV12-3 or TRBV12-4 to TRBJ2-3; either TRBD1 or TRBD2 may supply D (5 bases each). Deletions cut 5 bases from V and 2 bases from J, with 14 bases between. The CDR3 covers 15 residues. The CDR3 DNA is TGTGCCAGCAGTCCCGGGACCAAGGCCACAGATACGCAGTATTTT. As protein: CASSPGTKATDTQYF.

CDR3 coding DNA: TGTGCCAGCAGCCAAGAAAAGGGTCCGTACACTGAAGCTTTCTTT. Translation gives CASSQEKGPYTEAFF. The J gene is TRBJ1-1, the V gene TRBV4-2; D not resolved. V dropped 0 bases and J dropped 3 bases, with 11 bases sitting between them. CDR1 is LGHNA and CDR2 is YNFKEQ in the germline V gene. This CDR3 is built from 15 residues.

This clonotype was picked up a small number of times. J is TRBJ2-7 and V is TRBV30; D is uncertain. V was cut by 0 bases and J by 4 bases, with 4 bases left in between. This CDR3 region has 11 residues. Looked up from germline, CDR1 is GTSNPN and CDR2 is SVGIG (reference sequence). CDR3 sequence reads: CAWSVRYEQYF. The CDR3 coding sequence is TGTGCCTGGAGTGTACGTTACGAGCAGTACTTC.